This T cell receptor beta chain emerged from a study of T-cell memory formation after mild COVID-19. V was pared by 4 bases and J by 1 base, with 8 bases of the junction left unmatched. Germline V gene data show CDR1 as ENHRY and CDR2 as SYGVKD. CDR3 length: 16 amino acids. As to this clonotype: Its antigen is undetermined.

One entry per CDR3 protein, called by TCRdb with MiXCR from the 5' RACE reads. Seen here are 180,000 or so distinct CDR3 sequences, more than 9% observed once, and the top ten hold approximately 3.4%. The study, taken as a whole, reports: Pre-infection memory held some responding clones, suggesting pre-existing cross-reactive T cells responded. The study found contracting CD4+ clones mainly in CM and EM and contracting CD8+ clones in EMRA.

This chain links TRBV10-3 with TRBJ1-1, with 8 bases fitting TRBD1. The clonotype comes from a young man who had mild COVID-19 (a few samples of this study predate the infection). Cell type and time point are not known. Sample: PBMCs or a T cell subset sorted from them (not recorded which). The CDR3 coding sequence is TGTGCCATCAGTGCCCCTCGGGGGACAGGGAACACTGAAGCTTTCTTT. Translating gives CAISAPRGTGNTEAFF.